This T cell receptor beta chain was profiled in a study of human versus mouse CDR3 diversity and MHC coevolution. Method: immunoSEQ multiplex PCR; TCRdb's copy keeps in-frame clones and lacks some. The sample records about 60,000 clones, 90% to 95% being singletons. This CDR3 has 16 amino acids. Germline V lookup: CDR1 LNHNV, CDR2 YYDKDF (reference sequence). The rearrangement joins TRBV15 to TRBJ1-2; TRBD1 agrees at 12 bases. The receptor comes from a person aged 55 to 70 in good health. The sequencing sample was made of naive CD4+ T cells from blood. Subset given: CD45RO-negative CD62L-positive naive CD4 T cells. Written as DNA, the CDR3 is TGTGCTACAGCGGGGGACAGGGGGCGCCGGGGCTATGGCTACACCTTC. This sequence encodes CATAGDRGRRGYGYTF.